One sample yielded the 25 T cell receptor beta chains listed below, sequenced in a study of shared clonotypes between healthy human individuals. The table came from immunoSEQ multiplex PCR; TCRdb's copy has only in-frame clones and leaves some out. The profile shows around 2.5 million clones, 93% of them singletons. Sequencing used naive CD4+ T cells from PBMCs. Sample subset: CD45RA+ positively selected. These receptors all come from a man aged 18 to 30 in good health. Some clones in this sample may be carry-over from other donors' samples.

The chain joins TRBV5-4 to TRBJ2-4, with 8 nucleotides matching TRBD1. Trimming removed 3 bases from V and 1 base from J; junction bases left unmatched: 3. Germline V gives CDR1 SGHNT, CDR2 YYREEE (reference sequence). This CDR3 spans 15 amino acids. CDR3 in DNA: TGTGCCAGCAGCTCACGACAGGGGGCCAAAAACATTCAGTACTTC. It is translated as CASSSRQGAKNIQYF.

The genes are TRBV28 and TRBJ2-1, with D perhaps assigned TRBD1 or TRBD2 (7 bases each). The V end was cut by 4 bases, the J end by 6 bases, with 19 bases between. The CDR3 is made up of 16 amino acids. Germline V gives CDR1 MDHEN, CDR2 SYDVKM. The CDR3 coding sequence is TGTGCCAGCAGTTCTAGACTAGCAAACAGGGGCAATGAGCAGTTCTTC. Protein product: CASSSRLANRGNEQFF.

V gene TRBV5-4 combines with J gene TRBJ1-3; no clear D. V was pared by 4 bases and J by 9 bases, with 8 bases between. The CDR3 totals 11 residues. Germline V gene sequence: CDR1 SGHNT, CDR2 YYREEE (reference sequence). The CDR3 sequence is CASSLSSTIYF. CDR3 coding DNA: TGTGCCAGCAGCCTTTCGAGCACCATATATTTT.

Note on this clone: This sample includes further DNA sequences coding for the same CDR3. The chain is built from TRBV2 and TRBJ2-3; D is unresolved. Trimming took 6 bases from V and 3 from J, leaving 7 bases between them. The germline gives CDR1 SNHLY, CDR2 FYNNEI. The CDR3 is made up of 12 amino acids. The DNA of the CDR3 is TGTGCCAGCAGCGTCGGTACAGATACGCAGTATTTT. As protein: CASSVGTDTQYF.

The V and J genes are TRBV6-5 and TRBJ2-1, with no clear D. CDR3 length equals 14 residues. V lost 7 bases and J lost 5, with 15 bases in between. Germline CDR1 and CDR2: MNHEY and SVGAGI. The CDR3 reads CASTSGRWNNEQFF. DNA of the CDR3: TGTGCCAGCACAAGTGGGCGGTGGAACAATGAGCAGTTCTTC.

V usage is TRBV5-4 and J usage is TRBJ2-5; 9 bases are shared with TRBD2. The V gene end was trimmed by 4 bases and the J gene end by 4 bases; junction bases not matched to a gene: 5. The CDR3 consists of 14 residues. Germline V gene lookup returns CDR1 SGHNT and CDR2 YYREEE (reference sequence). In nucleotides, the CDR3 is TGTGCCAGCAGCCCTGGGACTAGCCCAGAGACCCAGTACTTC. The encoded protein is CASSPGTSPETQYF.

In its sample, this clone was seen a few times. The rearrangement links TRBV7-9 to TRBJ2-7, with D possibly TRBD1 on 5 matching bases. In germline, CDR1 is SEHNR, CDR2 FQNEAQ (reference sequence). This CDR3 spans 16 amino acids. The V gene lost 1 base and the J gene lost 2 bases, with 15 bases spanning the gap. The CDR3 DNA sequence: TGTGCCAGCAGCTTAGAATATAGCTACAGGCCCTACGAGCAGTACTTC. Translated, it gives CASSLEYSYRPYEQYF.

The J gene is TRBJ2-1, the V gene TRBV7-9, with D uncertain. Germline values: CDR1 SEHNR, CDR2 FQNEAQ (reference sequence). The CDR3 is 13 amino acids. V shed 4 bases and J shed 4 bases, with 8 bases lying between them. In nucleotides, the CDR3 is TGTGCCAGCAGCTCAGGAGCTTACAATGAGCAGTTCTTC. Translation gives CASSSGAYNEQFF.

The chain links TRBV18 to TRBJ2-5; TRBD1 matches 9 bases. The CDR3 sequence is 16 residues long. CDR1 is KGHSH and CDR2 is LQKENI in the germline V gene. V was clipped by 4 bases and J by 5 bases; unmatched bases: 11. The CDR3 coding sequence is TGTGCCAGCTCACGGGCCGGGACAGGGCCCGGGGAGACCCAGTACTTC. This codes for CASSRAGTGPGETQYF.

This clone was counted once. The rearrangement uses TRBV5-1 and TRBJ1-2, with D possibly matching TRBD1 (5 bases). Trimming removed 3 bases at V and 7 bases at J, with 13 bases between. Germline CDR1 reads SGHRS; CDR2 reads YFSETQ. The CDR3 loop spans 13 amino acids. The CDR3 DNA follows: TGCGCCAGCAGCTCTAGGGGCGCGGGTGGCTACACCTTC. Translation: CASSSRGAGGYTF.

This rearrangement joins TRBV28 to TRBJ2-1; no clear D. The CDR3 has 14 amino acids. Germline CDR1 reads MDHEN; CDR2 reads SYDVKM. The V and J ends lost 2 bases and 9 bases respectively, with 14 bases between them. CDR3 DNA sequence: TGTGCCAGCAGTTTACAGGTTCCGGTTGGTGAGCAGTTCTTC. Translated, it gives CASSLQVPVGEQFF. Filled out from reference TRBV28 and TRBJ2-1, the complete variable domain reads DVKVTQSSRYLVKRTGEKVFLECVQDMDHENMFWYRQDPGLGLRLIYFSYDVKMKEKGDIPEGYSVSREKKERFSLILESASTNQTSMYLCASSLQVPVGEQFFGPGTRLTVL.

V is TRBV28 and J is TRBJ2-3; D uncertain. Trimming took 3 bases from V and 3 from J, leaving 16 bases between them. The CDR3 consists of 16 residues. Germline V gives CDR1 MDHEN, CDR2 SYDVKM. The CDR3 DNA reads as TGTGCCAGCAGTTTGGACGCCACGGGTCTGACAGATACGCAGTATTTT. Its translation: CASSLDATGLTDTQYF.

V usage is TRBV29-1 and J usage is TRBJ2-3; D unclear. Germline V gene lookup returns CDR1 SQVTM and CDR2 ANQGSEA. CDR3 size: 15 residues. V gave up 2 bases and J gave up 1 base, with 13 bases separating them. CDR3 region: CSVEYSPTGTDTQYF. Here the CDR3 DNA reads TGCAGCGTTGAATATTCTCCTACCGGCACAGATACGCAGTATTTT.

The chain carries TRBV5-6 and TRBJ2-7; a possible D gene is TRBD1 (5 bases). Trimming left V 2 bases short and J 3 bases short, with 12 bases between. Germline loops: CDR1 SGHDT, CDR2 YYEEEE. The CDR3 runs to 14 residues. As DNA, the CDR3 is TGTGCCAGCAGCTTTTCCCAGACAGTCTACGAGCAGTACTTC. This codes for CASSFSQTVYEQYF.

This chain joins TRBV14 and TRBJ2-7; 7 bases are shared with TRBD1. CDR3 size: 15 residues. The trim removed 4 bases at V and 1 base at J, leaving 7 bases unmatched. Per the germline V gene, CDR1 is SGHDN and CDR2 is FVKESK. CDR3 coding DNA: TGTGCCAGCAGCCTGTCGGGACAGCGTTCCTACGAGCAGTACTTC. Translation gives CASSLSGQRSYEQYF. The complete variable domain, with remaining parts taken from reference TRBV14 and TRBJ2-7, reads EAGVTQFPSHSVIEKGQTVTLRCDPISGHDNLYWYRRVMGKEIKFLLHFVKESKQDESGMPNNRFLAERTGGTYSTLKVQPAELEDSGVYFCASSLSGQRSYEQYFGPGTRLTVT.

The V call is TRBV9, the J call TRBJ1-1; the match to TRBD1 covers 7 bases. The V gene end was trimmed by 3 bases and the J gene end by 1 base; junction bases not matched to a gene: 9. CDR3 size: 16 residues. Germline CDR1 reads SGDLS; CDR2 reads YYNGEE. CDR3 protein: CASSDSSRTGNTEAFF. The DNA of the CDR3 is TGTGCCAGCAGCGATAGTAGCCGGACAGGGAACACTGAAGCTTTCTTT.

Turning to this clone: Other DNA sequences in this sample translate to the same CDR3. The CDR3 bases are TGTGCCAGCAGCGTCGAAGGACAAGGGGATGAGCAGTTCTTC. The encoded protein is CASSVEGQGDEQFF. This chain uses TRBV9 with TRBJ2-1; D may be TRBD1 (5 bases). This CDR3 is 14 amino acids long. V was cut by 2 bases and J by 8 bases, with 14 bases left in between. Germline V gives CDR1 SGDLS, CDR2 YYNGEE.

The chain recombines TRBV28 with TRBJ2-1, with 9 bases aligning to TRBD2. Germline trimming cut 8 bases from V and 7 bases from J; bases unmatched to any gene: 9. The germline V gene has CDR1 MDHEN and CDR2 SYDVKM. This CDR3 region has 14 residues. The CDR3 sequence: CASWGLAGFNEQFF. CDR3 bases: TGTGCCAGCTGGGGGCTAGCGGGATTTAATGAGCAGTTCTTC.

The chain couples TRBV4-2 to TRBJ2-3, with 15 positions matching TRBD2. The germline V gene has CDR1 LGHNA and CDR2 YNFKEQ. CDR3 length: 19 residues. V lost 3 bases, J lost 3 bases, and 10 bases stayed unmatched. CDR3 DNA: TGTGCCAGCAGCCATGCCGGGACTAGCGGGAGGCGGTTTACAGATACGCAGTATTTT. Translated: CASSHAGTSGRRFTDTQYF.

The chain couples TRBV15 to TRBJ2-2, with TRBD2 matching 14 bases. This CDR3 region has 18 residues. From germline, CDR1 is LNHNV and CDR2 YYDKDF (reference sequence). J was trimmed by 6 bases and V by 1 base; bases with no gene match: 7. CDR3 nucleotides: TGTGCCACCAGCAGAGCCGGGACTAGCGGGAGTTCAGCCGGGGAGCTGTTTTTT. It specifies CATSRAGTSGSSAGELFF.

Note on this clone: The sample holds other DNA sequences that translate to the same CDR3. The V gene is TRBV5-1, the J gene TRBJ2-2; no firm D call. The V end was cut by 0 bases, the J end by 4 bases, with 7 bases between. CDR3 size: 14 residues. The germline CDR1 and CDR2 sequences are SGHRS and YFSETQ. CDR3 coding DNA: TGCGCCAGCAGCTTGGAGGGTTCCACCGGGGAGCTGTTTTTT. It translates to CASSLEGSTGELFF.

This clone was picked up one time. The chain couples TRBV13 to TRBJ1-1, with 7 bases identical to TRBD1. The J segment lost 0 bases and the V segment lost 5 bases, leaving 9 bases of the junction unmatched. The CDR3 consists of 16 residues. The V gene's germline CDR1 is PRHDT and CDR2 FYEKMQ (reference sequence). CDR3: CASSIRTGLMNTEAFF. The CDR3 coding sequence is TGTGCCAGCAGCATAAGGACAGGTTTAATGAACACTGAAGCTTTCTTT.

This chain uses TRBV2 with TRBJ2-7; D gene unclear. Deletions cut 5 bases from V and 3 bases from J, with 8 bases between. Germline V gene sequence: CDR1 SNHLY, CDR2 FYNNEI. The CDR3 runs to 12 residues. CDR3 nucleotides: TGTGCCAGCAGTCTTACCTACTACGAGCAGTACTTC. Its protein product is CASSLTYYEQYF.

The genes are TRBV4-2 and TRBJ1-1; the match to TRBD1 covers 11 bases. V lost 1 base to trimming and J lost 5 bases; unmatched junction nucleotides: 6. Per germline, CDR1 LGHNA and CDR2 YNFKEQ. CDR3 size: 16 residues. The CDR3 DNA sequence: TGTGCCAGCAGCCAAGGGACAGGGGGCCTTAGGACTGAAGCTTTCTTT. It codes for CASSQGTGGLRTEAFF.

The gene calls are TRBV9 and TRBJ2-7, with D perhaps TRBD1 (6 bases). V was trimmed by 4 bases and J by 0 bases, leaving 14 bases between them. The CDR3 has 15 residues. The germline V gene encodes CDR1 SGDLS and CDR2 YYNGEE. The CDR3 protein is CASSRTQGLSYEQYF. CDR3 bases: TGTGCCAGCAGCCGAACACAGGGCCTCTCCTACGAGCAGTACTTC.